The entry below gives a single T cell receptor beta chain sequence along with its context. Its antigen remains unknown. Selected positively for CCR7 and CD45RO-negative, naive CD8 cells excluded terminally differentiated effector memory CD45RA+ cells. The data are from a study of shared clonotypes between healthy human individuals. General study results and limits: A handful of donors showed sharing of approximately 5% of naive CD4 clonotypes.

Over several immunoSEQ plates, each subset's genomic DNA was distributed in even portions. Produced via immunoSEQ multiplex PCR; TCRdb's table is partial and in-frame only. The sample has around 2.1 million clones; about 93% are singletons. Germline values: CDR1 MNHEY, CDR2 SVGAGI. V gave up 7 bases and J gave up 6 bases; unmatched junction bases: 10. The CDR3 covers 14 residues. Sequenced sample: naive CD8+ T cells from PBMCs. This clonotype originated in a man between 18 and 29 years old in good health. Some clones in this sample may be carry-over from other donors' samples. This chain links TRBV6-5 with TRBJ2-3; 7 bases agree with TRBD1. In nucleotides, the CDR3 is TGTGCCAGCACCGACGACAGGGATATGGATACGCAGTATTTT. Residues: CASTDDRDMDTQYF.